This is a list of T cell receptor beta chains from one sample in a study of T cells after yellow fever vaccination. Each CDR3 protein gets one entry after TCRdb re-called the 5' RACE reads with MiXCR. The data hold 450,000 to 650,000 distinct CDR3 sequences, with approximately 12% observed a single time. Sample: PBMCs, taken on the day of the yellow fever booster vaccination. All receptors derive from a man aged 25-40 years who received the YFV17D yellow fever vaccine. Both conserved end residues are part of each CDR3. A D gene is named only where the DNA matches it firmly. Size tells how often a clone was seen (once, few, many) or the class of an expanded clone, and some rows leave it out.

V: TRBV9; length: 16; D: TRBD2; J: TRBJ2-3; size: .; DNA: TGTGCCAGCAGCGGCCCTAGCGGACCACCTACAGATACGCAGTATTTT; CDR3: CASSGPSGPPTDTQYF
V: TRBV7-2; length: 16; D: TRBD1; J: TRBJ2-5; size: few; DNA: TGTGCCAGCAGCGCCCGACAGGGGGCGAGAGGGGAGACCCAGTACTTC; CDR3: CASSARQGARGETQYF
V: TRBV7-2; length: 13; D: .; J: TRBJ2-7; size: many; DNA: TGTGCCAGCAGCTCAAGCCAGCTCTACGAGCAGTACTTC; CDR3: CASSSSQLYEQYF
V: TRBV30; length: 15; D: TRBD2; J: TRBJ2-1; size: .; DNA: TGTGCCTGGAGTACGTTAGGGCGCGGGAGCAACGAGCAGTTCTTC; CDR3: CAWSTLGRGSNEQFF
V: TRBV11-2; length: 14; D: .; J: TRBJ2-5; size: .; DNA: TGTGCCAGCAGCCGACGAGCAGAACAAGAGACCCAGTACTTC; CDR3: CASSRRAEQETQYF
V: TRBV21-1; length: 16; D: .; J: TRBJ2-5; size: few; DNA: TGTGCCAGCAGCAAAAACCCGGGACAGGGAGGCGAGACCCAGTACTTC; CDR3: CASSKNPGQGGETQYF
V: TRBV7-6; length: 15; D: .; J: TRBJ2-3; size: .; DNA: TGTGCCAGCAGCTTATCGGAGTTTAGCACAGATACGCAGTATTTT; CDR3: CASSLSEFSTDTQYF
V: TRBV29-1; length: 15; D: TRBD2; J: TRBJ2-7; size: many; DNA: TGCAGCGTCGGACTAGCGGGAACCACCTACGAGCGGCAGTACTTC; CDR3: CSVGLAGTTYERQYF
V: TRBV7-2; length: 14; D: TRBD2; J: TRBJ2-3; size: few; DNA: TGTGCCAGCAGCTTAGAACGGGGTAGCGGGAGGAGGTATTTT; CDR3: CASSLERGSGRRYF
V: TRBV6-2/TRBV6-3; length: 12; D: .; J: TRBJ2-7; size: few; DNA: TGTGCCAGCAGACCGGGACCGGGCGAGCAGTACTTC; CDR3: CASRPGPGEQYF
V: TRBV19; length: 14; D: TRBD1; J: TRBJ1-4; size: .; DNA: TGTGCCAGTAGTATCGGGCAGGGGGCTGAAAAACTGTTTTTT; CDR3: CASSIGQGAEKLFF
V: TRBV27; length: 16; D: TRBD2; J: TRBJ2-1; size: .; DNA: TGTGCCAGCAGCCTGAGACTAGCGGCTGACTACAATGAGCAGTTCTTC; CDR3: CASSLRLAADYNEQFF
V: TRBV7-6; length: 18; D: .; J: TRBJ2-2; size: few; DNA: TGTGCCAGCAGCTCTCTCGGCTTGTGGCAGGGGAACACCGGGGAGCTGTTTTTT; CDR3: CASSSLGLWQGNTGELFF
V: TRBV6-2/TRBV6-3; length: 14; D: .; J: TRBJ2-5; size: many; DNA: TGTGCCAGCAGTTACGGAACAGGGATAGAGACCCAGTACTTC; CDR3: CASSYGTGIETQYF
V: TRBV24-1; length: 14; D: .; J: TRBJ1-5; size: few; DNA: TGTGCCACCAGTGATTATCAGAACAATCAGCCCCAGCATTTT; CDR3: CATSDYQNNQPQHF
V: TRBV25-1; length: 12; D: .; J: TRBJ1-1; size: few; DNA: TGTGCCAGCAAGGAGGGATTCACTGAAGCTTTCTTT; CDR3: CASKEGFTEAFF
V: TRBV4-3; length: 15; D: .; J: TRBJ2-1; size: few; DNA: TGCGCCAGCAGCCAAGATCCTGGACGCTATAATGAGCAGTTCTTC; CDR3: CASSQDPGRYNEQFF
V: TRBV4-3; length: 15; D: .; J: TRBJ1-5; size: few; DNA: TGCGCCAGCAGCCCATTTGTGGTAAGCAATCAGCCCCAGCATTTT; CDR3: CASSPFVVSNQPQHF
V: TRBV5-1; length: 18; D: TRBD1; J: TRBJ2-7; size: .; DNA: TGCGCCAGCAGCTTGGACCTCGTCCCGGGACAGGGCACTCCTGTAAATGACTTC; CDR3: CASSLDLVPGQGTPVNDF
V: TRBV7-3; length: 15; D: TRBD2; J: TRBJ2-7; size: few; DNA: TGTGCCAGCAGCTTAACCGGGACTACAGATTACGAGCAGTACTTC; CDR3: CASSLTGTTDYEQYF
V: TRBV20-1; length: 16; D: .; J: TRBJ2-1; size: .; DNA: TGCAGTGCTAGAGGTTCCAGGAGGGCTAGTTCGAATGAGCAGTTCTTC; CDR3: CSARGSRRASSNEQFF
V: TRBV30; length: 15; D: .; J: TRBJ2-2; size: few; DNA: TGTGCCTTGAAGTCGGGGGTAGGGGACACCGGGGAGCTGTTTTTT; CDR3: CALKSGVGDTGELFF
V: TRBV7-9; length: 13; D: TRBD1; J: TRBJ2-7; size: .; DNA: TGTGCCAGCAGCTGGGGACAGGGGCTCGAGCAGTACTTC; CDR3: CASSWGQGLEQYF
V: TRBV24-1; length: 16; D: .; J: TRBJ2-5; size: few; DNA: TGTGCCACCAGTGATTCCGGGTGGCAACTAAGAAAGACCCAGTACTTC; CDR3: CATSDSGWQLRKTQYF
V: TRBV5-1; length: 14; D: TRBD1; J: TRBJ2-2; size: .; DNA: TGCGCCAGCAAAGGGACAGGGGCCACCGGGGAGCTGTTTTTT; CDR3: CASKGTGATGELFF
V: TRBV20-1; length: 12; D: .; J: TRBJ1-2; size: .; DNA: TGCAGTGCTCCCAGAGTTAACTATGGCTACACCTTC; CDR3: CSAPRVNYGYTF
V: TRBV4-2; length: 18; D: TRBD2; J: TRBJ2-3; size: .; DNA: TGTGCCAGCAGCCAAGAACGGGGAGCGGGAGCTAGCACAGATACGCAGTATTTT; CDR3: CASSQERGAGASTDTQYF
V: TRBV5-1; length: 16; D: TRBD1; J: TRBJ2-1; size: few; DNA: TGCGCCAGCAGCCCTTACACCGGACAGGGTCCGAATGAGCAGTTCTTC; CDR3: CASSPYTGQGPNEQFF
V: TRBV20-1; length: 16; D: .; J: TRBJ2-3; size: .; DNA: TGCAGTGCTAGAGTCCACGGACCTCCGGGCACAGATACGCAGTATTTT; CDR3: CSARVHGPPGTDTQYF
V: TRBV20-1; length: 15; D: TRBD1; J: TRBJ2-7; size: .; DNA: TGCAGTGCTAGAACCGAGGGGGCCTCTTCCTACGAGCAGTACTTC; CDR3: CSARTEGASSYEQYF
V: TRBV19; length: 13; D: .; J: TRBJ2-5; size: .; DNA: TGTGCCAGTAGTATCTTAGAACAAGAGACCCAGTACTTC; CDR3: CASSILEQETQYF
V: TRBV29-1; length: 12; D: TRBD2; J: TRBJ2-7; size: few; DNA: TGCAGCGCTCAAGCGGGAGCATACGAGCAGTACTTC; CDR3: CSAQAGAYEQYF
V: TRBV5-6; length: 15; D: .; J: TRBJ1-1; size: .; DNA: TGTGCCAGCAGCCCCCCCGGCAGCCCTAACACTGAAGCTTTCTTT; CDR3: CASSPPGSPNTEAFF
V: TRBV6-2/TRBV6-3; length: 14; D: .; J: TRBJ2-1; size: few; DNA: TGTGCCAGCAGTTACCAAAACGCGGGGAATGAGCAGTTCTTC; CDR3: CASSYQNAGNEQFF
V: TRBV7-2; length: 15; D: .; J: TRBJ1-4; size: once; DNA: TGTGCCAGCAGCCCGCACGGTGGCGGTGGGGAAAAACTGTTTTTT; CDR3: CASSPHGGGGEKLFF
V: TRBV7-8; length: 14; D: TRBD2; J: TRBJ2-5; size: few; DNA: TGTGCCAGCAGCTTACTAGCGGATCAAGAGACCCAGTACTTC; CDR3: CASSLLADQETQYF
V: TRBV5-1; length: 15; D: .; J: TRBJ1-6; size: .; DNA: TGCGCCAGCTCCCCGACAGTGACGATGGAATCACCCCTCCACTTT; CDR3: CASSPTVTMESPLHF
V: TRBV5-4; length: 17; D: .; J: TRBJ1-6; size: .; DNA: TGTGCCAGCAGCTTAGGCGGCCCAGTGAAACTTAATTCACCCCTCCACTTT; CDR3: CASSLGGPVKLNSPLHF
V: TRBV12-3/TRBV12-4; length: 15; D: TRBD1; J: TRBJ2-1; size: few; DNA: TGTGCCAGCATTGCTTCCGGGACAGGGGCGAATGAGCAGTTCTTC; CDR3: CASIASGTGANEQFF
V: TRBV11-2; length: 18; D: .; J: TRBJ2-2; size: .; DNA: TGTGCCAGCAGCTTAGATCGCCTGGGTACAGCAAGCACCGGGGAGCTGTTTTTT; CDR3: CASSLDRLGTASTGELFF
V: TRBV11-2; length: 15; D: .; J: TRBJ2-3; size: .; DNA: TGTGCCAGCAGCTCCCAAGGTTCTAGCACAGATACGCAGTATTTT; CDR3: CASSSQGSSTDTQYF
V: TRBV6-1; length: 14; D: .; J: TRBJ2-7; size: .; DNA: TGTGCCAGCACCCTGGGGGAAAGCTCCTACGAGCAGTACTTC; CDR3: CASTLGESSYEQYF
V: TRBV6-5; length: 18; D: TRBD1; J: TRBJ2-2; size: .; DNA: TGTGCCAGCAGTTACTCGACTCGGACAGGGAAAGGCACCGGGGAGCTGTTTTTT; CDR3: CASSYSTRTGKGTGELFF
V: TRBV29-1; length: 15; D: TRBD1; J: TRBJ1-1; size: .; DNA: TGCAGCGTTGAACAGGGGGCGAGTAGGGCCACTGAAGCTTTCTTT; CDR3: CSVEQGASRATEAFF
V: TRBV30; length: 12; D: .; J: TRBJ2-1; size: .; DNA: TGTGCCTGGACCATGGGCGCGGGTGCGCAGTTCTTC; CDR3: CAWTMGAGAQFF